This passage covers 27 T cell receptor beta chains from one sample sequenced in a study of cytomegalovirus exposure and HLA in healthy donors. The PCR made use of 60 Vbeta and 13 Jbeta primers. Libraries were prepared by immunoSEQ multiplex PCR; TCRdb keeps only in-frame clonotypes and omits some of them. The sample carries some 150,000 clones, around 80% recorded once. Source material: PBMCs. The receptors were sampled from a woman aged 40 to 50 in good health and CMV-seronegative.

This clone was observed a single time. V usage is TRBV5-4 and J usage is TRBJ1-5, with 7 bases aligning to TRBD1. This CDR3 region has 20 residues. Trimming at V came to 1 base and at J to 2 bases, leaving 18 bases not matched to a gene. Looked up from germline, CDR1 is SGHNT and CDR2 is YYREEE (reference sequence). The CDR3 reads CASSLTPGLLGTGGNQPQHF. The CDR3 nucleotides are TGTGCCAGCAGCTTGACCCCCGGGCTCTTGGGAACAGGGGGCAATCAGCCCCAGCATTTT.

This chain connects TRBV28 to TRBJ1-4, with D possibly being TRBD1 (6 bases). CDR3 length equals 15 residues. CDR1 MDHEN and CDR2 SYDVKM come from the germline V gene. The V and J ends lost 4 bases and 0 bases respectively, with 9 bases between them. CDR3 sequence: CASSSRTATNEKLFF. CDR3 nucleotides: TGTGCCAGCAGTTCCCGGACAGCAACTAATGAAAAACTGTTTTTT.

The CDR3 coding sequence is TGTGCCGGGCGGGGCAGCTCCTATAATTCACCCCTCCACTTT. Its translation is CAGRGSSYNSPLHF. The chain recombines TRBV19 with TRBJ1-6; a possible D gene is TRBD1 (5 bases). Trimming took off 11 bases at V and 0 bases at J, with 11 bases between the two ends. The germline V gene encodes CDR1 LNHDA and CDR2 SQIVND (reference sequence). This CDR3 is built from 14 residues.

Turning to this clone: Relative to the germline gene, one junction end is altered; a read error may explain this. The chain combines TRBV7-9 with TRBJ2-7; a possible D gene is TRBD2 (6 bases). The CDR3 extends over 11 amino acids. Germline CDR1 SEHNR, CDR2 FQNEAQ (reference sequence). The CDR3: CSSREDGEQYF. CDR3 sequence (DNA): TGTTCCAGCAGGGAGGACGGCGAGCAGTACTTC.

The rearrangement links TRBV6-5 to TRBJ1-1, with D unresolved. Germline V CDR1 and CDR2: MNHEY, SVGAGI. This CDR3 comprises 13 residues. Trimming removed 5 bases from V and 1 base from J, with 8 bases in between. In nucleotides, the CDR3 is TGTGCCAGCAGTCTATATAGGAACACTGAAGCTTTCTTT. Amino acids: CASSLYRNTEAFF.

This chain uses TRBV6-5 with TRBJ1-2, with 7 positions matching TRBD1. Germline CDR1 reads MNHEY; CDR2 reads SVGAGI. The CDR3 extends over 13 amino acids. The V gene end was trimmed by 5 bases and the J gene end by 4 bases; junction bases not matched to a gene: 4. CDR3 coding DNA: TGTGCCAGCAGTCAGGGACAGATCTATGGCTACACCTTC. It yields the protein CASSQGQIYGYTF.

The chain carries TRBV7-8 and TRBJ1-1, with D unclear. This CDR3 contains 12 residues. V dropped 3 bases and J dropped 4 bases, with 6 bases sitting between them. In germline, CDR1 is SGHVS, CDR2 FQNEAQ. In DNA, the CDR3 is TGTGCCAGCAGCTTGAAGCGCACTGAAGCTTTCTTT. Protein sequence: CASSLKRTEAFF. Filled out from reference TRBV7-8 and TRBJ1-1, the complete variable domain reads GAGVSQSPRYKVAKRGQDVALRCDPISGHVSLFWYQQALGQGPEFLTYFQNEAQLDKSGLPSDRFFAERPEGSVSTLKIQRTQQEDSAVYLCASSLKRTEAFFGQGTRLTVV.

V usage is TRBV15 and J usage is TRBJ2-1; 10 bases align to TRBD2. Germline loops: CDR1 LNHNV, CDR2 YYDKDF (reference sequence). V was pared by 3 bases and J by 7 bases, with 6 bases of the junction left unmatched. The CDR3 has 15 amino acids. CDR3 region: CATSRGLARNNEQFF. The CDR3 DNA is TGTGCCACCAGCAGGGGACTAGCGCGGAATAATGAGCAGTTCTTC. The entire variable domain, with the rest obtained from reference TRBV15 and TRBJ2-1, is as follows: DAMVIQNPRYQVTQFGKPVTLSCSQTLNHNVMYWYQQKSSQAPKLLFHYYDKDFNNEADTPDNFQSRRPNTSFCFLDIRSPGLGDTAMYLCATSRGLARNNEQFFGPGTRLTVL.

The CDR3 protein is CASSLIQGPPSTEAFF. CDR3 DNA: TGTGCCAGCAGCTTAATCCAGGGCCCGCCGTCCACTGAAGCTTTCTTT. V usage is TRBV7-2 and J usage is TRBJ1-1; a weak D match, TRBD1 (5 bases). Germline values: CDR1 SGHTA, CDR2 FQGNSA. This CDR3 contains 16 residues. V dropped 2 bases and J dropped 4 bases, with 17 bases sitting between them.

This rearrangement joins TRBV2 to TRBJ1-5; D call uncertain. The CDR3 is 13 residues long. Trimming took 6 bases from V and 6 from J, leaving 12 bases between them. Germline V gene lookup returns CDR1 SNHLY and CDR2 FYNNEI. The CDR3 DNA sequence: TGTGCCAGCAGCTTCATCGGCGGTCAGCCCCAGCATTTT. Translated, it gives CASSFIGGQPQHF.

The chain couples TRBV28 to TRBJ2-7, with TRBD1 matching 7 bases. The trim removed 2 bases at V and 5 bases at J, leaving 12 bases unmatched. The CDR3 contains 16 residues. CDR1 MDHEN and CDR2 SYDVKM come from the germline V gene. The CDR3 spells CASSLQGENHYNEQYF. CDR3 nucleotide sequence: TGTGCCAGCAGTTTACAGGGGGAGAACCACTACAACGAGCAGTACTTC. Filled out from reference TRBV28 and TRBJ2-7, the complete variable domain reads DVKVTQSSRYLVKRTGEKVFLECVQDMDHENMFWYRQDPGLGLRLIYFSYDVKMKEKGDIPEGYSVSREKKERFSLILESASTNQTSMYLCASSLQGENHYNEQYFGPGTRLTVT.

A single count supports this clone. CDR3 DNA: TGTGCCAGCCGGACAGGGAATGACTATGGCTACACCTTC. As protein: CASRTGNDYGYTF. The chain carries TRBV28 and TRBJ1-2, with 8 bases identical to TRBD1. Germline V CDR1 and CDR2: MDHEN, SYDVKM. The CDR3 is 13 amino acids. The trim removed 8 bases at V and 3 bases at J, leaving 5 bases unmatched.

This sequence joins TRBV5-1 and TRBJ2-1, with TRBD2 identical over 8 bases. Germline CDR1 is SGHRS and CDR2 is YFSETQ. The CDR3 has 17 residues. The V segment lost 7 bases and the J segment 5 bases; nucleotides outside the gene matches: 17. CDR3 residues: CASSDIAGLPFNNEQFF. The CDR3 DNA sequence: TGCGCCAGCTCTGATATAGCGGGACTCCCATTTAACAATGAGCAGTTCTTC.

This chain uses TRBV2 with TRBJ1-1; the match to TRBD1 covers 7 bases. The V gene's germline CDR1 is SNHLY and CDR2 FYNNEI. V shed 9 bases, J shed 1 base, and the junction held 8 bases outside the gene matches. The CDR3 sequence is 14 residues long. CDR3 region: CASKERTGNTEAFF. The CDR3 coding sequence is TGTGCCAGTAAAGAGAGGACAGGGAACACTGAAGCTTTCTTT.

V usage is TRBV9 and J usage is TRBJ1-5; 7 bases match TRBD1. J gave up 6 bases and V 5 bases, and 8 bases lay outside the gene matches. The CDR3 is made up of 14 amino acids. Looked up from germline, CDR1 is SGDLS and CDR2 is YYNGEE. The CDR3: CASSRTGLGQPQHF. The DNA for the CDR3 is TGTGCCAGCAGTCGGACAGGCTTGGGTCAGCCCCAGCATTTT.

The genes are TRBV2 and TRBJ1-3; D is undetermined. Germline assignment: CDR1 SNHLY and CDR2 FYNNEI. CDR3 length: 12 amino acids. V shed 5 bases and J shed 1 base, with 3 bases lying between them. The CDR3 reads CASSYSGNTIYF. The CDR3 DNA follows: TGTGCCAGCAGTTATTCTGGAAACACCATATATTTT. Combining the CDR3 with reference TRBV2 and TRBJ1-3 gives the whole variable domain EPEVTQTPSHQVTQMGQEVILRCVPISNHLYFYWYRQILGQKVEFLVSFYNNEISEKSEIFDDQFSVERPDGSNFTLKIRSTKLEDSAMYFCASSYSGNTIYFGEGSWLTVV.

V gene TRBV28 combines with J gene TRBJ1-1; 7 nucleotides align to TRBD1. CDR1 and CDR2 (germline): MDHEN, SYDVKM. This CDR3 has 15 amino acids. The ends lost 7 bases at V and 7 bases at J; junction bases unmatched: 15. The CDR3 sequence is CASIPTPDREGEAFF. CDR3 bases: TGTGCCAGCATCCCGACCCCCGACAGGGAAGGTGAAGCTTTCTTT.

The chain employs TRBV28 and TRBJ1-4, with TRBD1 identical over 8 bases. The length of the CDR3 is 15 residues. CDR1 and CDR2 (germline): MDHEN, SYDVKM. V lost 6 bases to trimming and J lost 7 bases; unmatched junction nucleotides: 10. CDR3 nucleotides: TGTGCCAGCAGGTCCCCGGACAGGGCTGGTGAAAAACTGTTTTTT. Translating it yields CASRSPDRAGEKLFF.

The CDR3: CASSYSRSYNQPQHF. CDR3 sequence (DNA): TGTGCCAGCAGTTACTCGAGGTCTTACAATCAGCCCCAGCATTTT. The chain links TRBV6-5 to TRBJ1-5; D is ambiguous. With 0 bases removed from V and 3 bases from J, the gap between germline ends came to 9 bases. Per the germline V gene, CDR1 is MNHEY and CDR2 is SVGAGI. The CDR3 covers 15 residues.

This chain connects TRBV5-6 to TRBJ2-7, with D tentatively TRBD2 (5 bases). Germline V lookup: CDR1 SGHDT, CDR2 YYEEEE. With 1 base removed from V and 4 bases from J, the gap between germline ends came to 12 bases. The CDR3 is 14 amino acids. The CDR3 DNA reads TGTGCCAGCAGCTTGTTCGGGGAATATTACGAGCAGTACTTC. This gives the protein CASSLFGEYYEQYF.

The V gene is TRBV5-4, the J gene TRBJ2-7, with TRBD1 matching over 9 bases. The CDR3 extends over 14 amino acids. CDR1 SGHNT and CDR2 YYREEE come from the germline V gene (reference sequence). V lost 2 bases, J lost 3 bases, and 3 bases stayed unmatched. This chain's CDR3 is CASSFPDRGYEQYF. The CDR3, as DNA: TGTGCCAGCAGCTTCCCGGACAGGGGCTACGAGCAGTACTTC.

The V and J genes are TRBV5-5 and TRBJ2-5; TRBD2 aligns across 10 bases. The DNA end is more similar to TRBJ2-7, so the J call may be wrong. Germline assignment: CDR1 SGHKS and CDR2 YYEKEE (reference sequence). CDR3 length: 15 amino acids. The CDR3 protein is CASSPRLAGSYEQYF. The CDR3 DNA reads as TGTGCCAGCAGCCCCCGACTAGCGGGCTCCTACGAGCAGTACTTC.

This chain uses TRBV4-3 with TRBJ1-4; no clear D gene. Germline V gene lookup returns CDR1 LGHNA and CDR2 YSLEER. The CDR3 has 14 amino acids. The ends were cut back, 4 bases at V and 4 bases at J, with 10 bases in the middle. Written as DNA, the CDR3 is TGCGCCAGCAGCCCCTTAAGGAGTAATGAAAAACTGTTTTTT. It encodes CASSPLRSNEKLFF.

This chain uses TRBV2 with TRBJ2-7; 8 bases are a match to TRBD1. This CDR3 region has 15 residues. Trimming cost V 5 bases and J 2 bases; bases outside gene matches: 8. Germline values: CDR1 SNHLY, CDR2 FYNNEI. CDR3 coding DNA: TGTGCCAGCAGTCGAATCGGGACAGGTCCCTACGAGCAGTACTTC. It translates to CASSRIGTGPYEQYF.

The rearrangement joins TRBV27 to TRBJ2-5; 14 positions match TRBD2. Trimming cost V 5 bases and J 4 bases; bases outside gene matches: 6. This CDR3 is built from 16 residues. Germline V gene lookup returns CDR1 MNHEY and CDR2 SMNVEV (reference sequence). CDR3 residues: CASSPRLAGGRETQYF. CDR3 DNA: TGTGCCAGCAGTCCAAGACTAGCGGGAGGGCGAGAGACCCAGTACTTC.

J is TRBJ2-5 and V is TRBV20-1; the D is unclear. The J call is uncertain, as TRBJ2-7 better fits the DNA end. Germline assignment: CDR1 DFQATT and CDR2 SNEGSKA (reference sequence). The CDR3 is 11 amino acids. The CDR3 sequence: CSARGDYEQYF. For the CDR3, the DNA is TGCAGTGCTAGAGGGGACTACGAGCAGTACTTC.

This clone has just one count. CDR3 in DNA: TGTGCCAGCAGCTTTCCCGTGGAGACCCAGTACTTC. It yields the protein CASSFPVETQYF. The V call is TRBV7-9, the J call TRBJ2-5; D gene unclear. The ends were cut back, 3 bases at V and 5 bases at J, with 7 bases in the middle. Germline V gives CDR1 SEHNR, CDR2 FQNEAQ (reference sequence). The CDR3 runs to 12 residues.